This T cell receptor (beta chain) was retrieved from a study of blood T cell repertoires in COVID-19. Overall study: There were acute and convalescent COVID-19 samples, and they came from the United States, Italy and Spain.

The germline V and J ends were trimmed by 3 bases and 1 base, with 9 bases remaining between them. Germline CDR1 reads GTSNPN; CDR2 reads SVGIG (reference sequence). The CDR3 runs to 13 residues. Authors' analysis steps: Amplification of reference gene primers was used by the study to estimate nucleated cell counts. The data were produced by immunoSEQ multiplex PCR, yet TCRdb's version contains in-frame clones alone and is incomplete. V and J calls and clone size follow that table, whereas D and trimming were derived from the DNA. The sample carries roughly 140,000 clones, approximately 78% recorded once.

This TCR was recovered from an elderly woman with acute or convalescent COVID-19. The rearrangement uses TRBV30 and TRBJ1-1; D is unclear. The sample taken for sequencing was peripheral blood. CDR3 protein: CAWRRDPNTEAFF. The CDR3 DNA reads as TGTGCCTGGAGGCGGGATCCGAACACTGAAGCTTTCTTT.